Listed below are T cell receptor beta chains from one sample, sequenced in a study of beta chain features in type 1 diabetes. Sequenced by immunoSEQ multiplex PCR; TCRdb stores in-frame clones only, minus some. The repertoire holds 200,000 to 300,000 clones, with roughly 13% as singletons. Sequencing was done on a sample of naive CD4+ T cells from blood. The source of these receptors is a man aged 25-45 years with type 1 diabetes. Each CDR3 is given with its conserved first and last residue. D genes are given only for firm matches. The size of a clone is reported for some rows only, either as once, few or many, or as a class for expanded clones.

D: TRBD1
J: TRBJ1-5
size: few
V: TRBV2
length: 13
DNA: TGTGCCAGCAGGGAAACAGGGGTTCAGCCCCAGCATTTT
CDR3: CASRETGVQPQHF

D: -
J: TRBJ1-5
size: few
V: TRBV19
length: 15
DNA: TGTGCCAGTAGTATTAGCAGGGGCAGCAATCAGCCCCAGCATTTT
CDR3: CASSISRGSNQPQHF

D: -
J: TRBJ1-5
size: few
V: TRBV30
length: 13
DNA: TGTGCCTGGAGTGTACAGAGCAATCAGCCCCAGCATTTT
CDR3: CAWSVQSNQPQHF

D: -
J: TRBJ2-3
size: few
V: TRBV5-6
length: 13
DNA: TGTGCCAGCAGCTTGGAGGGCAGGGGCGGGCAGTATTTT
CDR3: CASSLEGRGGQYF

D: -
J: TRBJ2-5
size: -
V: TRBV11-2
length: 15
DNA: TGTGCCAGCAGCTTAGGCGGGACAGACCAAGAGACCCAGTACTTC
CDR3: CASSLGGTDQETQYF

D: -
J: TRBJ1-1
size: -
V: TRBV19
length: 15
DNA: TGTGCCAGTAGTCCCTCAGGGACTATGAACACTGAAGCTTTCTTT
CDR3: CASSPSGTMNTEAFF

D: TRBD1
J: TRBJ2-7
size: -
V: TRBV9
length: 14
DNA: TGTGCCAGCAGCGAGGGGCAGGGGGTGGGCGAGCAGTACTTC
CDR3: CASSEGQGVGEQYF

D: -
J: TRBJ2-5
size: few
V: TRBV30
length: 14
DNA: TGTGCCTGGAGTGTTTCGGGGATCCAAGAGACCCAGTACTTC
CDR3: CAWSVSGIQETQYF

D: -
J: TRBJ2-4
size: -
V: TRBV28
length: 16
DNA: TGTGCCAGCAGCGCTGGCACGACTCTAGCCAAAAACATTCAGTACTTC
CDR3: CASSAGTTLAKNIQYF

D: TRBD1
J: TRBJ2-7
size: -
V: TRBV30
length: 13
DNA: TGTGCCTGGAGTGGACAGGGGGCGTGGGAGCAGTACTTC
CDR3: CAWSGQGAWEQYF

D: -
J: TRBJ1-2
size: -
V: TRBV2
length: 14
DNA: TGTGCCAGCAGCGTCATGGGGGGGAACTATGGCTACACCTTC
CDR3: CASSVMGGNYGYTF

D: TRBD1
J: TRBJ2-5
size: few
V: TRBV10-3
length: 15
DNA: TGTGCCATCAGTGAGTCTGACCGACAGGGAGAGACCCAGTACTTC
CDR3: CAISESDRQGETQYF